A selection of T cell receptor beta chains follows, all from one sample in a study of T cells in Graves' hyperthyroidism and ophthalmopathy. TCRdb independently ran MiXCR on the multiplex PCR reads; one entry per CDR3 protein. The sample yields a few hundred thousand distinct CDR3 sequences, over 45% seen once. The sample was peripheral blood or thyroid tissue (not recorded which). The receptor source for this set is an adult woman with Graves' disease, either hyperthyroidism or ophthalmopathy (not recorded which). Each CDR3 is given without its conserved first and last residue. Each record gives: clone size, J gene, V gene, CDR3 protein. Clone size is shown for a subset of rows, as once, few, many or a class of expanded clone.

>NA|TRBJ1-3|TRBV2
ASSVDRSGNTIY
>NA|TRBJ1-6|TRBV2
ASFSGQNSPLH
>NA|TRBJ1-2|TRBV10-3
AISAQPAYGYT
>few|TRBJ2-7|TRBV10-3
ATQSGLEQY
>many|TRBJ2-5|TRBV20-1
SARNPLGTRQETQY
>few|TRBJ1-2|TRBV5-4
ASSLDGRLRGGYT
>NA|TRBJ1-5|TRBV7-8
ASSRGRVSISNQPQH
>few|TRBJ1-1|TRBV3-1
ASSRQGAATEAF
>NA|TRBJ1-5|TRBV12-3/TRBV12-4
ASSFGGGSPQH
>many|TRBJ1-1|TRBV29-1
SAGGATDTEAF
>few|TRBJ2-5|TRBV7-8
ASSAWRSQETQY
>many|TRBJ1-5|TRBV5-5
ASSGVSGNQPQH
>NA|TRBJ1-1|TRBV29-1
SVWGEGIFMNTEAF
>few|TRBJ2-2|TRBV7-9
ASSLISGRTGELF
>NA|TRBJ1-1|TRBV19
ASSRTDLEAF
>many|TRBJ1-5|TRBV24-1
ATSDAGQGTRQPQH
>NA|TRBJ2-7|TRBV20-1
SVYRGQGDEQY
>few|TRBJ1-6|TRBV15
ATSRDRARNSPLH
>NA|TRBJ1-2|TRBV19
ATTSVRHGYT
>NA|TRBJ1-1|TRBV19
ASLAGGTEAF
>many|TRBJ1-1|TRBV10-3
AISAPEGSKGTEAF
>NA|TRBJ1-1|TRBV6-5
AISDRLNTEAF
>many|TRBJ1-1|TRBV12-3/TRBV12-4
ASSSGQVLNTEAF
>few|TRBJ1-1|TRBV15
ATSRDYPGTEAF
>NA|TRBJ1-5|TRBV6-1
ASGHRGDQPQH
>many|TRBJ2-5|TRBV29-1
SVGGTSVETQY
>NA|TRBJ2-7|TRBV9
ASSVDLGQGYEQY
>NA|TRBJ2-5|TRBV7-7
ASSLASRQETQY
>few|TRBJ2-7|TRBV29-1
SVRTSGYEQY
>NA|TRBJ2-7|TRBV5-6
ASSVSPGGQY
>few|TRBJ1-2|TRBV20-1
SASATGGPHGYT
>NA|TRBJ1-5|TRBV2
ASSTGTGFGQPQH
>NA|TRBJ1-1|TRBV7-2
ASSLGQSRTEAF
>NA|TRBJ2-7|TRBV7-6
ASRAGVAGASEQY
>many|TRBJ2-2|TRBV20-1
SAERGSNTGELF
>NA|TRBJ1-1|TRBV5-1
ASSIGTPYLAF
>NA|TRBJ1-2|TRBV15
ATSHPGGPFGYT
>NA|TRBJ1-1|TRBV30
AWSDPFRGRRTEAF
>once|TRBJ1-1|TRBV20-1
SAEGGTGFTEAF